The 7 T cell receptor beta chains listed next were all sequenced from one sample in a study of response to subunit inactivated influenza vaccine. TCRdb redid the calling of the RT-PCR reads with MiXCR, one entry per CDR3 protein. The sample includes 250,000 to 350,000 distinct CDR3 sequences, about 20% of them seen just once. This sample comprised PBMCs from blood, obtained about 20 months after vaccination. The source is a man aged 50 to 69 who received an inactivated influenza vaccine.

There are many counts of this clonotype. The rearrangement joins TRBV20-1 to TRBJ1-1, with D hard to call. This CDR3 contains 13 residues. V was pared by 1 base and J by 5 bases, with 11 bases between. Germline V CDR1 and CDR2: DFQATT, SNEGSKA (reference sequence). CDR3 in amino acids: CSARVTRSTEAFF. Here the CDR3 DNA reads TGCAGTGCTAGAGTTACCAGGAGTACTGAAGCTTTCTTT.

The chain couples TRBV4-1 to TRBJ1-1; D is perhaps TRBD1 (5 bases). V gave up 3 bases and J gave up 0 bases, with 8 bases separating them. CDR1 is MGHRA and CDR2 is YSYEKL in the germline V gene. The CDR3 loop spans 14 amino acids. CDR3 sequence (DNA): TGCGCCAGCAGCCAGGGGGTCCTGAACACTGAAGCTTTCTTT. It is translated as CASSQGVLNTEAFF.

The chain uses TRBV12-3 or TRBV12-4 and TRBJ2-7; D not certain. This CDR3 has 12 amino acids. The ends were cut back, 5 bases at V and 1 base at J, with 6 bases in the middle. The DNA for the CDR3 is TGTGCCAGCAGTGAGGCATCCTACGAGCAGTACTTC. It codes for CASSEASYEQYF.

This clonotype was detected a few times. The V gene is TRBV7-2, the J gene TRBJ1-1; a weak D match, TRBD1 (6 bases). V lost 1 base and J 4 bases, leaving 10 bases between the germline ends. Per germline, CDR1 SGHTA and CDR2 FQGNSA. The CDR3 is 14 amino acids. The DNA for the CDR3 is TGTGCCAGCAGCTTAGAACAGGGTATCACTGAAGCTTTCTTT. This codes for CASSLEQGITEAFF.

CDR3 in DNA: TGTGCCAGCAGTTTATCCCAGGGCTATTCACCCCTCCACTTT. Its protein is CASSLSQGYSPLHF. The V and J genes are TRBV27 and TRBJ1-6; tentative D call: TRBD1 (5 bases). Trimming removed 0 bases at V and 8 bases at J, with 8 bases between. Germline V lookup: CDR1 MNHEY, CDR2 SMNVEV (reference sequence). The CDR3 spans 14 residues.

In its sample, this clonotype was seen a few times. This chain connects TRBV6-5 to TRBJ2-5, with D possibly being TRBD1 (6 bases). CDR3 length: 14 amino acids. The ends were cut back, 2 bases at V and 1 base at J, with 8 bases in the middle. Germline lookup yields CDR1 MNHEY and CDR2 SVGAGI. The CDR3 sequence: CASSYGQFQETQYF. The CDR3 DNA reads TGTGCCAGCAGTTACGGACAGTTCCAAGAGACCCAGTACTTC.

Ten or more counts support this clonotype. The chain recombines TRBV4-3 with TRBJ2-4; D unresolved. The CDR3 totals 13 residues. The ends were cut back, 1 base at V and 9 bases at J, with 10 bases in the middle. CDR1 LGHNA and CDR2 YSLEER come from the germline V gene. The CDR3 spells CASSQVSGSIQYF. The CDR3 nucleotides read TGCGCCAGCAGCCAAGTGTCCGGATCCATTCAGTACTTC.